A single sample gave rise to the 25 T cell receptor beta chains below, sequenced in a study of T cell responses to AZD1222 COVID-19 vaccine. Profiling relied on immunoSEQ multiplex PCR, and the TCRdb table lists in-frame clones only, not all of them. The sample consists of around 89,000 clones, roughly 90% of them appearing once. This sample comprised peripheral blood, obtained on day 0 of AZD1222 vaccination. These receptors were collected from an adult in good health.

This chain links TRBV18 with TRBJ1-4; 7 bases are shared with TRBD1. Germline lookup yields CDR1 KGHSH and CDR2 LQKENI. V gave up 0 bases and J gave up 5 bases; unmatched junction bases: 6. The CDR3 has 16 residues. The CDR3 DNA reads TGTGCCAGCTCACCACCAGGGGCGGACAGGAATGAAAAACTGTTTTTT. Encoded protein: CASSPPGADRNEKLFF.

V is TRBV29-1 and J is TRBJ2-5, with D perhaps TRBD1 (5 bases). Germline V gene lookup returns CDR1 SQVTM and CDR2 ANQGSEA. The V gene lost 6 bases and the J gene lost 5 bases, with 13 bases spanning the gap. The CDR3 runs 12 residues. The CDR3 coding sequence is TGCAGCGTAGCGCAGGGCGCGGAGACCCAGTACTTC. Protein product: CSVAQGAETQYF.

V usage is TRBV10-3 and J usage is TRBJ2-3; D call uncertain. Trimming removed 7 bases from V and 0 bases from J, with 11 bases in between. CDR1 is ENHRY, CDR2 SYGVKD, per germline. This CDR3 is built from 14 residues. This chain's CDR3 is CAIIRDLSTDTQYF. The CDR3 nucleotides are TGTGCCATCATTCGAGACCTGAGCACAGATACGCAGTATTTT.

CDR3 bases: TGTGCCAGCTCACCACCGACAGGCTCTGGGGCCAACGTCCTGACTTTC. Protein: CASSPPTGSGANVLTF. This chain joins TRBV18 and TRBJ2-6, with D possibly TRBD1 on 6 matching bases. Germline CDR1 is KGHSH and CDR2 is LQKENI. V was clipped by 0 bases and J by 0 bases, with 6 bases between them. The CDR3 has 16 residues.

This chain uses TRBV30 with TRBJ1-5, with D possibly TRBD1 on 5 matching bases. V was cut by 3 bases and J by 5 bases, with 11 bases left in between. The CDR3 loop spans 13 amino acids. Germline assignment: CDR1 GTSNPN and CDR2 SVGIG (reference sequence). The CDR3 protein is CAWSQGWDQPQHF. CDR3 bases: TGTGCCTGGAGCCAGGGCTGGGATCAGCCCCAGCATTTT.

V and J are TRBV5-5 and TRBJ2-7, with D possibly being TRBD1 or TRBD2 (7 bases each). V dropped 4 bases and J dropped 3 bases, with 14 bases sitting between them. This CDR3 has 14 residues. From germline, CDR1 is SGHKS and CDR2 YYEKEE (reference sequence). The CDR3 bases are TGTGCCAGCAGCCAGGGGGGGAACGGCTACGAGCAGTACTTC. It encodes CASSQGGNGYEQYF.

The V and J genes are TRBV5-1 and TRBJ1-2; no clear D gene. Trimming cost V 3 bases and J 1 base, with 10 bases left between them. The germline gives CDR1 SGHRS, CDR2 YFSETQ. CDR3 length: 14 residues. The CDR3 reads CASSSGVLNYGYTF. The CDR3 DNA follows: TGCGCCAGCAGCTCTGGGGTTCTTAACTATGGCTACACCTTC.

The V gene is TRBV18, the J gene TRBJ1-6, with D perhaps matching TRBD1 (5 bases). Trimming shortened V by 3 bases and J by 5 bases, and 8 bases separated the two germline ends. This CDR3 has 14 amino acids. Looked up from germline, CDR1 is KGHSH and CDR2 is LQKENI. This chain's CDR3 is CASSPGGNNSPLHF. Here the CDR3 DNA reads TGTGCCAGCTCACCCGGGGGGAATAATTCACCCCTCCACTTT.

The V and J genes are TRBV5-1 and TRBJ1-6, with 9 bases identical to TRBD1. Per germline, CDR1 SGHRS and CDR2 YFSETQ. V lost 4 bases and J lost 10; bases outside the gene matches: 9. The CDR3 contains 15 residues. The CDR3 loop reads CASSTGQGTNSPLHF. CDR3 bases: TGCGCCAGCAGCACGGGACAGGGAACAAACTCACCCCTCCACTTT.

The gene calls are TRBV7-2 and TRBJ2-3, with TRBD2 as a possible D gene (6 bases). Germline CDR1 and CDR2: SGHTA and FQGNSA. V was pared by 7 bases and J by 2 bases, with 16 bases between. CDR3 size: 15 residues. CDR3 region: CASTYGTFNTDTQYF. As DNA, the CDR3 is TGTGCCAGCACCTACGGGACTTTTAACACAGATACGCAGTATTTT.

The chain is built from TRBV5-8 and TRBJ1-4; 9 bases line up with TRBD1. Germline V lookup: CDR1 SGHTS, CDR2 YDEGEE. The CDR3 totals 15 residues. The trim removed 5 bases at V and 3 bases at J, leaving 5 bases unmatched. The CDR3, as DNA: TGTGCCAGCAGACAGAGACAGGGGGCTAATGAAAAACTGTTTTTT. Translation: CASRQRQGANEKLFF. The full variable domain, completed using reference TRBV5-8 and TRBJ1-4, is EAGVTQSPTHLIKTRGQQATLRCSPISGHTSVYWYQQALGLGLQFLLWYDEGEERNRGNFPPRFSGRQFPNYSSELNVNALELEDSALYLCASRQRQGANEKLFFGSGTQLSVL.

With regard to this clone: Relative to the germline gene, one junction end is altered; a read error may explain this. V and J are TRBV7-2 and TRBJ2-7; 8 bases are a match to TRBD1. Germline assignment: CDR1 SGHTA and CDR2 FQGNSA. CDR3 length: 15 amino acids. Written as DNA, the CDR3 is TGTGCCAGCAGCCTGGGACGACAGGGGTCCTCCGAGCAGTACTTC. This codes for CASSLGRQGSSEQYF.

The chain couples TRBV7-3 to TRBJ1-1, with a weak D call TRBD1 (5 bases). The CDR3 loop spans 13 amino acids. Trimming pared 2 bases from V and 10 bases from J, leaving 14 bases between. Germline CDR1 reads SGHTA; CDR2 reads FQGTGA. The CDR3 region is CASSLSTRDGAFF. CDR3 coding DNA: TGTGCCAGCAGCTTATCTACCAGGGACGGAGCTTTCTTT. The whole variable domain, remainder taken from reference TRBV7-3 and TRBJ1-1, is GAGVSQTPSNKVTEKGKYVELRCDPISGHTALYWYRQSLGQGPEFLIYFQGTGAADDSGLPNDRFFAVRPEGSVSTLKIQRTERGDSAVYLCASSLSTRDGAFFGQGTRLTVV.

CDR3 DNA sequence: TGTGCCAGCAGTGAACTGGGGGCTGGAAATTCACCCCTCCACTTT. This codes for CASSELGAGNSPLHF. J is TRBJ1-6 and V is TRBV6-1; D is perhaps TRBD1 (6 bases). V dropped 2 bases and J dropped 7 bases, with 12 bases sitting between them. The CDR3 contains 15 residues. Germline CDR1 is MNHNS and CDR2 is SASEGT.

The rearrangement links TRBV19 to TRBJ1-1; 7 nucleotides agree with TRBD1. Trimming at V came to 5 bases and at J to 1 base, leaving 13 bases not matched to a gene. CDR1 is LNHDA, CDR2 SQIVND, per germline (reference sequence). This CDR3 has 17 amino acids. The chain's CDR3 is CASSDPGTAGANTEAFF. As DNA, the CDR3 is TGTGCCAGTAGTGACCCGGGGACAGCCGGGGCGAACACTGAAGCTTTCTTT.

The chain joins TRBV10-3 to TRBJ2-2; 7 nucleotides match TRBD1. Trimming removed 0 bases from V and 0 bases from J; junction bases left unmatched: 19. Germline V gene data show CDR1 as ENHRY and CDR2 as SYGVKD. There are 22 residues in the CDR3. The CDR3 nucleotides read TGTGCCATCAGTGAGTCGTTCGGGGCGCCCAATAGGGGACAGCCGAACACCGGGGAGCTGTTTTTT. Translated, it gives CAISESFGAPNRGQPNTGELFF.

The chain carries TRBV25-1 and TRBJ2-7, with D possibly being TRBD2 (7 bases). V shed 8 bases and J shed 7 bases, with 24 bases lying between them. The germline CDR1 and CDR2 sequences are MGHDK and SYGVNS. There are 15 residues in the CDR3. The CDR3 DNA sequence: TGTGCCAGCTCCCGAATAGGGGGGGCACGAGGGGAGCAGTACTTC. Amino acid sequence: CASSRIGGARGEQYF.

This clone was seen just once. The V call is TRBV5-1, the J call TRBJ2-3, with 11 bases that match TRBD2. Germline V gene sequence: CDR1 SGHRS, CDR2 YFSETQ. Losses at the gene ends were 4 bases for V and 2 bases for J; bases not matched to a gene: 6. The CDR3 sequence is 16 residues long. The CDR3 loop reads CASSGTSGGLTDTQYF. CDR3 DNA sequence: TGCGCCAGCAGCGGAACTAGCGGGGGACTCACAGATACGCAGTATTTT.

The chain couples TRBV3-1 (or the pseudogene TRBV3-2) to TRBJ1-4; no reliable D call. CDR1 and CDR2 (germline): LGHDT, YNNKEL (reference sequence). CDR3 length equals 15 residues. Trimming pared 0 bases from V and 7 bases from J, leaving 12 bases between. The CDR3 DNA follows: TGTGCCAGCAGCCAAGAAGGAGGGTGGGGTGAAAAACTGTTTTTT. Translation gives CASSQEGGWGEKLFF.

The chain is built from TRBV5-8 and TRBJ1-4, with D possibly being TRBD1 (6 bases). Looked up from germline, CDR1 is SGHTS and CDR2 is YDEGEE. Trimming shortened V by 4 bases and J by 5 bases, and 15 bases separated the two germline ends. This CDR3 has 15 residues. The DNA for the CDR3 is TGTGCCAGCAGCCGCGAGGGGGGCCCGAATGAAAAACTGTTTTTT. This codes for CASSREGGPNEKLFF.

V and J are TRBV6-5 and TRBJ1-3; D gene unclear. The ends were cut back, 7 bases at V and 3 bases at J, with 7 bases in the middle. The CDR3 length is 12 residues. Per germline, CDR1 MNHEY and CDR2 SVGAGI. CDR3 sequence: CASTGSGNTIYF. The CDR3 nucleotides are TGTGCCAGCACGGGCAGTGGAAACACCATATATTTT.

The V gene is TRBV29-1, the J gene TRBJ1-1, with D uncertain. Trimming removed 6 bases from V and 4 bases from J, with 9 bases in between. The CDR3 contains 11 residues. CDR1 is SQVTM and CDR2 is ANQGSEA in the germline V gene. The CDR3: CSVGSFTEAFF. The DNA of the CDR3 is TGCAGCGTAGGGAGTTTCACTGAAGCTTTCTTT.

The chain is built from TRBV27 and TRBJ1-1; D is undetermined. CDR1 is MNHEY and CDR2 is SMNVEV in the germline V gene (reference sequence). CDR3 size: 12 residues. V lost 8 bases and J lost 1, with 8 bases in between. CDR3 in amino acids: CASADPNTEAFF. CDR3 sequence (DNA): TGTGCCAGCGCGGACCCGAACACTGAAGCTTTCTTT.

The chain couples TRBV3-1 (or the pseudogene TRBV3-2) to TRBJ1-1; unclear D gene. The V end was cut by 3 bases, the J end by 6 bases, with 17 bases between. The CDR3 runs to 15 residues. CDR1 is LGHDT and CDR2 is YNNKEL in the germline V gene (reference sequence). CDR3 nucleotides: TGTGCCAGCAGCCAGAATCCGGGCCCAAGCGCTGAAGCTTTCTTT. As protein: CASSQNPGPSAEAFF.

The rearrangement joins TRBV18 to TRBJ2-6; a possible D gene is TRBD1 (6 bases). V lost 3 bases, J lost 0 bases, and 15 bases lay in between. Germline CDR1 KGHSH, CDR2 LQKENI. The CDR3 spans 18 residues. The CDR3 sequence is CASSPYGQMSSGANVLTF. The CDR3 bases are TGTGCCAGCTCACCGTACGGACAGATGAGCTCTGGGGCCAACGTCCTGACTTTC.